These T cell receptor beta chains were read from a single sample in a study of yellow fever vaccine responses in identical twins. TCRdb reanalysed the RT-PCR reads using MiXCR and keeps one entry per CDR3 protein. The repertoire holds 9,900 or so distinct CDR3 sequences, roughly 80% seen once, with approximately 2% in the top ten. The material was T cells from blood (PBMCs), unsorted or a sorted subset (not recorded which), obtained before or after yellow fever vaccination (not recorded which). These receptors all stem from a woman younger than 30 who received the yellow fever vaccine. Each CDR3 is given with its conserved first and last residue. A D gene is named only where the DNA matches it firmly. Rows may omit the clone size; those that give it use once, few, many or a size class.

TRBJ1-1	once	TRBV18	-	TGTGCCAGCTCACCACCGAGTATGGCAGGGGCGAACACTGAAGCTTTCTTT	CASSPPSMAGANTEAFF
TRBJ2-1	-	TRBV6-2/TRBV6-3	-	TGTGCCAGCAGTTACTTGGGGCCTGACAATGAGCAGTTCTTC	CASSYLGPDNEQFF
TRBJ2-5	once	TRBV5-1	-	TGCGCCAGCAGCATTGGAAGGGGGGGCTCGGAGACCCAGTACTTC	CASSIGRGGSETQYF
TRBJ1-6	-	TRBV28	TRBD1	TGTGCCAGCATAGGACAGGGCAGGTATAATTCACCCCTCCACTTT	CASIGQGRYNSPLHF
TRBJ2-2	-	TRBV6-1	TRBD1	TGTGCCAGCAGCCAGGGACAGGGGAACACCGGGGAGCTGTTTTTT	CASSQGQGNTGELFF
TRBJ2-1	-	TRBV15	-	TGTGCCACCAGCAGAGACAGGACATCAACCTACAATGAGCAGTTCTTC	CATSRDRTSTYNEQFF
TRBJ2-2	-	TRBV7-2	-	TGTGCCAGCAGCTTCTTGAACACCGGGGAGCTGTTTTTT	CASSFLNTGELFF
TRBJ2-1	-	TRBV11-1	-	TGTGCCAGCAGCTTAGGTGGTAGCACCAATGAGCAGTTCTTC	CASSLGGSTNEQFF
TRBJ2-1	-	TRBV10-3	-	TGTGCCATCAGTGAGTTATCCGACAGACAGCAGTTCTTC	CAISELSDRQQFF
TRBJ2-1	once	TRBV29-1	-	TGCAGCGTTGTTGGTAGGGGCTACAATGAGCAGTTCTTC	CSVVGRGYNEQFF
TRBJ2-1	-	TRBV5-1	TRBD1	TGCGCCAGCAGCTCGGGACAGGGGGCCAATGAGCAGTTCTTC	CASSSGQGANEQFF
TRBJ1-2	-	TRBV20-1	-	TGCAGTGCGTCCGCCGCTGGATCCTCCTATGGCTACACCTTC	CSASAAGSSYGYTF
TRBJ1-6	-	TRBV11-1	TRBD1	TGTGCCAGCAGCCGGTCACAGGGGGCTAATTCACCCCTCCACTTT	CASSRSQGANSPLHF
TRBJ2-2	-	TRBV5-1	-	TGCGCCAGCAGCTTAGGACAGTACACCGGGGAGCTGTTTTTT	CASSLGQYTGELFF
TRBJ2-1	once	TRBV19	-	TGTGCCAGTAGTATTTGGAATCCCTACAATGAGCAGTTCTTC	CASSIWNPYNEQFF
TRBJ2-3	-	TRBV13	-	TGTGCCAGCAGCCCTGGGAGTTTTAGCACAGATACGCAGTATTTT	CASSPGSFSTDTQYF
TRBJ2-1	-	TRBV29-1	TRBD2	TGCAGCGTTGAGGGACTAGACTCCTACAATGAGCAGTTCTTC	CSVEGLDSYNEQFF
TRBJ2-1	few	TRBV28	TRBD2	TGTGCCAGCACCCCTAGCGGGAGTATTAATGAGCAGTTCTTC	CASTPSGSINEQFF
TRBJ2-6	-	TRBV7-3	TRBD1	TGTGCCAGCAGCTTCACAGGGGCTGGGGCCAACGTCCTGACTTTC	CASSFTGAGANVLTF
TRBJ1-5	once	TRBV27	TRBD1	TGTGCCTCAGGGGGTCCCTTGGGGCCCCAGCATTTT	CASGGPLGPQHF